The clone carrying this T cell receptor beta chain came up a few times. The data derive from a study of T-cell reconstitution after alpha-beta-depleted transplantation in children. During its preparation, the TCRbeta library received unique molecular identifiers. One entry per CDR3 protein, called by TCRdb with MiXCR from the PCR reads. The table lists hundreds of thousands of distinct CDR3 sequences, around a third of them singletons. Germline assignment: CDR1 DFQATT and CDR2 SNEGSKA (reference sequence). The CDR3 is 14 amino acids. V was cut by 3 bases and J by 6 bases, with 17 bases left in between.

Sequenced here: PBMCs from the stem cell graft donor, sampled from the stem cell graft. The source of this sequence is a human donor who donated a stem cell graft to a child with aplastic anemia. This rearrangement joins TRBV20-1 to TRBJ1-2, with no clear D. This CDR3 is CSARARTGFNGYTF. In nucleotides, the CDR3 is TGCAGTGCTAGGGCGCGGACTGGATTCAATGGCTACACCTTC.